A selection of T cell receptor beta chains follows, all from one sample in a study of T cells after yellow fever vaccination. TCRdb reprocessed the 5' RACE reads via MiXCR and lists one record per CDR3 protein. This sample has hundreds of thousands of distinct CDR3 sequences, with roughly 12% found just once. The source material was PBMCs, sampled on the day of the yellow fever booster vaccination. These receptors were collected from a young man who received the YFV17D yellow fever vaccine. Both conserved end residues are part of each CDR3.

CSLGGELRSDTQYF | TRBJ2-3 | TRBV29-1
CASSVGDVGTSGQETQYF | TRBJ2-5 | TRBV9
CASSRRTANYGYTF | TRBJ1-2 | TRBV12-3/TRBV12-4
CASSLGDRGLAETQYF | TRBJ2-5 | TRBV7-9
CASSLVSSAGELFF | TRBJ2-2 | TRBV7-2
CASSRTGGKPQHF | TRBJ1-5 | TRBV28
CASSFKGHFVNSPLHF | TRBJ1-6 | TRBV7-2
CSARGEIYGYTF | TRBJ1-2 | TRBV20-1
CSATHRTSDDEQYF | TRBJ2-7 | TRBV20-1
CASSLTGTVLSEQYF | TRBJ2-7 | TRBV6-5
CASSLVMGTSGIGWDTQYF | TRBJ2-3 | TRBV7-8
CATSTKRGGGDEQFF | TRBJ2-1 | TRBV15
CASKTGTATGELFF | TRBJ2-2 | TRBV7-9
CSVEDRAGGLNEQFF | TRBJ2-1 | TRBV29-1
CAISGGSEQYF | TRBJ2-7 | TRBV10-3
CSARDPREHYQPQHF | TRBJ1-5 | TRBV20-1
CASSFSSGTRSYEQYF | TRBJ2-7 | TRBV7-9
CASSFPPGLTNTGELFF | TRBJ2-2 | TRBV11-2
CASSPRGLEQYF | TRBJ2-7 | TRBV27
CASSDGPQQETQYF | TRBJ2-5 | TRBV9
CSAIAGFNQPQHF | TRBJ1-5 | TRBV20-1
CATSSGRGKAMYEQYF | TRBJ2-7 | TRBV15
CASSYSGRGQEQFF | TRBJ2-1 | TRBV6-2/TRBV6-3
CSARDGQGLRGEQYF | TRBJ2-7 | TRBV20-1
CASSPKAASRLLHF | TRBJ1-6 | TRBV19
CASSLGPGAYNEQFF | TRBJ2-1 | TRBV5-6
CASSLDLVDASTDTQYF | TRBJ2-3 | TRBV11-2
CASSPKTDRGYGYTF | TRBJ1-2 | TRBV3-1
CASSLQGVNSEQYF | TRBJ2-7 | TRBV5-1
CASTLGVETQYF | TRBJ2-5 | TRBV12-3/TRBV12-4
CASTGPGLAGNYNEQFF | TRBJ2-1 | TRBV28
CAISEAQGRQAAQFF | TRBJ2-1 | TRBV10-3
CASKAEWNPTDTQYF | TRBJ2-3 | TRBV11-2
CASGGYEQFF | TRBJ2-1 | TRBV6-5
CASSQDGGAHSYNEQFF | TRBJ2-1 | TRBV4-3
CASANPDRGSNEQFF | TRBJ2-1 | TRBV23-1
CASSQSTGTSLYAYEQYF | TRBJ2-7 | TRBV6-5
CSARGIADQPQHF | TRBJ1-5 | TRBV20-1
CSAGKIAGDGEQYF | TRBJ2-7 | TRBV20-1
CSARVPTTSGRYNEQFF | TRBJ2-1 | TRBV20-1
CASSVAGYEQFF | TRBJ2-1 | TRBV9
CSARDWASGMVDTQYF | TRBJ2-3 | TRBV20-1
CASSWGPGSNQPQHF | TRBJ1-5 | TRBV5-1
CAWSQASIRDFAYEQYF | TRBJ2-7 | TRBV30
CASSRLIDTQYF | TRBJ2-3 | TRBV12-3/TRBV12-4
CASVRLADVYEQYF | TRBJ2-7 | TRBV28
CSARDASGSGYNEQFF | TRBJ2-1 | TRBV20-1
CASSIGTGETGELFF | TRBJ2-2 | TRBV19
CASSLGARASTDTQYF | TRBJ2-3 | TRBV7-2
CASPPEGAAQTDTQYF | TRBJ2-3 | TRBV7-8
CASLKTVTMTTGELFF | TRBJ2-2 | TRBV28
CASSRGGSENIQYF | TRBJ2-4 | TRBV7-2
CASSTTNSGLYEQYF | TRBJ2-7 | TRBV7-2
CASTHTASGFYNEQFF | TRBJ2-1 | TRBV6-1
CASSLGSSGMETQYF | TRBJ2-5 | TRBV5-1
CASSPTGRVIYNEQFF | TRBJ2-1 | TRBV7-2
CASSFHPYRAEGSYEQYF | TRBJ2-7 | TRBV5-1
CSARLRGRTIYEQYF | TRBJ2-7 | TRBV20-1